This T cell receptor (beta chain) was identified in a study of blood T cell repertoires in COVID-19. The wider study: Collection of acute and convalescent COVID-19 samples took place in the United States, Italy and Spain. T cells, B-cell-depleted T cells, or PBMCs supplied cDNA or gDNA.

Authors' processing steps: Using reference gene primer amplification, nucleated cell counts were estimated. Profiled with immunoSEQ multiplex PCR; TCRdb holds only in-frame clones, not every one. The V and J calls and clone size come from that table; D and trimming were worked out from the DNA. This sample has approximately 140,000 clones, with approximately 84% found just once. The CDR3 runs 17 residues. The V gene is TRBV21-1, the J gene TRBJ2-4; TRBD2, the D gene given by the table, was not confirmed from the DNA. TRBV21-1 constitutes a pseudogene. Sequenced material: peripheral blood. This receptor was taken from a man in his 70s with acute or convalescent COVID-19. CDR3 residues: CASSKDPSGRARHIQYF. The CDR3 region has the DNA TGTGCCAGCAGCAAAGATCCTAGCGGGAGGGCGAGGCACATTCAGTACTTC.